This T cell receptor beta chain was retrieved from a study of blood T cells in healthy people across ages. Turning to the study itself: Template switching caught about one barcoded beta molecule for each two T cells.

Trimming pared 8 bases from V and 10 bases from J, leaving 19 bases between. The CDR3 covers 14 residues. Germline-derived CDR1 and CDR2 are SGHRS and YFSETQ. Only a few counts were recorded for this clonotype. Using a J-beta primer mix together with a sample-barcoded 5' primer, a second PCR was run for 7 to 11 cycles. TCRdb passed the 5' RACE reads through MiXCR, listing each CDR3 protein once. The repertoire holds hundreds of thousands of distinct CDR3 sequences, with 58% as singletons. The TCR comes from a man aged 30 to 45 in good health. Sequenced sample: blood. This sequence joins TRBV5-1 and TRBJ1-6; D is uncertain. CDR3 nucleotides: TGCGCCAGTTTGGACTCTTCACAGAGATCACCCCTCCACTTT. It is translated as CASLDSSQRSPLHF.